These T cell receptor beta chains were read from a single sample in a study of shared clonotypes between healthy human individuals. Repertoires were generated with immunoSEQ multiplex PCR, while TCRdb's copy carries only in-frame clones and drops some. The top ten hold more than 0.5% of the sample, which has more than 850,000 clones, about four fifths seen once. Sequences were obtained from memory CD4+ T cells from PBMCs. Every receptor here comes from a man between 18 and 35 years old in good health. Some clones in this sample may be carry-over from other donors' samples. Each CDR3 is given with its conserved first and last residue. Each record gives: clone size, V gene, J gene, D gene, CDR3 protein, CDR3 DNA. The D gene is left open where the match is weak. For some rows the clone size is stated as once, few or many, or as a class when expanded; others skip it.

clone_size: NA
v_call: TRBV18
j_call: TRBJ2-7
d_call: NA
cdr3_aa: CASSPDSSYEQYF
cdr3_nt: TGTGCCAGCTCACCCGACAGTTCCTACGAGCAGTACTTC

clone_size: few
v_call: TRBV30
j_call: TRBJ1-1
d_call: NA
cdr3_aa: CAWSVSNTEAFF
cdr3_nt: TGTGCCTGGAGTGTCAGTAACACTGAAGCTTTCTTT

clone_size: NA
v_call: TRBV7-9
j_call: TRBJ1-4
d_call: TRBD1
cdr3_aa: CASSLRQGNEKLFF
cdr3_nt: TGTGCCAGCAGCCTAAGACAGGGGAATGAAAAACTGTTTTTT

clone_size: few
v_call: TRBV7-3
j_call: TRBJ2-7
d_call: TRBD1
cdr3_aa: CASSTLPGQGYEQYF
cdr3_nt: TGTGCCAGCAGCACCCTGCCGGGACAGGGCTACGAGCAGTACTTC

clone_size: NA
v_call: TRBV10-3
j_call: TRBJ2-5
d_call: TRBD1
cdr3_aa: CAISAGGVTQYF
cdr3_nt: TGTGCCATCAGTGCAGGGGGCGTGACCCAGTACTTC

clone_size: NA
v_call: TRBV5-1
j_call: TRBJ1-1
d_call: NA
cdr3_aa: CASSLVVGPHSNTEAFF
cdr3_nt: TGCGCCAGCAGCTTGGTTGTGGGCCCCCACTCGAACACTGAAGCTTTCTTT

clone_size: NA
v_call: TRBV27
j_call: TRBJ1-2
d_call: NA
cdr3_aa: CASSPRIWANGYTF
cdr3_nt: TGTGCCAGCAGTCCAAGGATATGGGCTAATGGCTACACCTTC

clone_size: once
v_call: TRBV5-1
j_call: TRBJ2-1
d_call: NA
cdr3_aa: CASSSGTPYNEQFF
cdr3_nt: TGCGCCAGCAGCTCCGGGACTCCATACAATGAGCAGTTCTTC

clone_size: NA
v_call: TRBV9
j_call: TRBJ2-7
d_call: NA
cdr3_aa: CASSVFLTGEQYF
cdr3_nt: TGTGCCAGCAGCGTCTTCCTGACGGGCGAGCAGTACTTC

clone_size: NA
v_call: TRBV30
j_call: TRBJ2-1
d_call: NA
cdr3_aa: CAWSRGDSVNEQFF
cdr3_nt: TGTGCCTGGAGCAGGGGGGATTCTGTCAATGAGCAGTTCTTC

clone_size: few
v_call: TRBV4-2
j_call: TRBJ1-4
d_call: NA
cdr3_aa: CASSQGGAEEKLFF
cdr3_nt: TGTGCCAGCAGCCAAGGGGGGGCAGAGGAAAAACTGTTTTTT

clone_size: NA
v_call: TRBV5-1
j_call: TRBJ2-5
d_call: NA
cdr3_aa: CASSRKGGREETQYF
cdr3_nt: TGCGCCAGCAGCCGCAAGGGGGGGCGCGAAGAGACCCAGTACTTC

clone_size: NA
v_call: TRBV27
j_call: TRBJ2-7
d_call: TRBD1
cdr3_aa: CASRNRGTSYEQYF
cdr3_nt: TGTGCCAGCAGAAACAGGGGGACCTCCTACGAGCAGTACTTC

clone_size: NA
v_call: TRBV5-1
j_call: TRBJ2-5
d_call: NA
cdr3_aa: CASSSILDPIRFQETQYF
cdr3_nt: TGCGCCAGCAGCTCCATACTAGACCCGATACGTTTTCAAGAGACCCAGTACTTC

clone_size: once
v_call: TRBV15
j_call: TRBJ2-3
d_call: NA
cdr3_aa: CATSRRRPDTQYF
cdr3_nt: TGTGCCACCAGCAGACGAAGACCAGATACGCAGTATTTT

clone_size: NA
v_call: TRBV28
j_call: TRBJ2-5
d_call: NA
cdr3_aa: CASSLKRRVFGETQYF
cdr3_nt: TGTGCCAGCAGTTTAAAGCGGAGGGTGTTCGGGGAGACCCAGTACTTC

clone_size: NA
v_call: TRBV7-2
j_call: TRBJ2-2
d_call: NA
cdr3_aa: CASSLDTGELFF
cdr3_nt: TGTGCCAGCAGCCTCGACACCGGGGAGCTGTTTTTT

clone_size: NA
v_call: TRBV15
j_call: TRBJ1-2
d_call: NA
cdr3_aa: CATSRDRRVSGGYTF
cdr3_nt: TGTGCCACCAGCAGAGATCGCAGGGTTTCTGGAGGCTACACCTTC

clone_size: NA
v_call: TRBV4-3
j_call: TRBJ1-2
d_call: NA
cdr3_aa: CASSQVLSDGYTF
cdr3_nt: TGCGCCAGCAGCCAAGTATTGTCAGATGGCTACACCTTC

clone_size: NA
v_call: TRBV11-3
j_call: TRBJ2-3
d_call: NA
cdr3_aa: CASSPGLVSDTQYF
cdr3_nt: TGTGCCAGCAGCCCCGGACTGGTGTCAGATACGCAGTATTTT

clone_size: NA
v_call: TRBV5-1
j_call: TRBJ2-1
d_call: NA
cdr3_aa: CASSYQGVPNNEQFF
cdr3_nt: TGCGCCAGCAGCTATCAGGGAGTACCTAACAATGAGCAGTTCTTC

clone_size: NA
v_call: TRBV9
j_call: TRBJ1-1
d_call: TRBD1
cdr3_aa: CASSVTTDRYTEAFF
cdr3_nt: TGTGCCAGCAGCGTTACAACGGACAGGTACACTGAAGCTTTCTTT

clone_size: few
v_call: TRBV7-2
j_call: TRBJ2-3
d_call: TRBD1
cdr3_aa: CASSFRQGRDTQYF
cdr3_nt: TGTGCCAGCAGCTTTAGACAGGGTCGGGATACGCAGTATTTT

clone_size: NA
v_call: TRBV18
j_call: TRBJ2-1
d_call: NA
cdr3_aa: CASESGGARNEQFF
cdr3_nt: TGTGCCAGCGAAAGCGGAGGGGCGCGCAATGAGCAGTTCTTC

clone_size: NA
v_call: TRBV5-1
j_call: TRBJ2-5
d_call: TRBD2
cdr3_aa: CASTTGPPAGDRETQYF
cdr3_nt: TGCGCCAGCACCACGGGCCCCCCAGCGGGAGATCGGGAGACCCAGTACTTC

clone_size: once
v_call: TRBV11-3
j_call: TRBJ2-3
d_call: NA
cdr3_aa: CASRLGTSTDTQYF
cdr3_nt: TGTGCCAGCAGACTTGGTACTAGCACAGATACGCAGTATTTT

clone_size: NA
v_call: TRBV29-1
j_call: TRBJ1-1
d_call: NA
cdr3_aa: CSATAGWAMNTEAFF
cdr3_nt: TGCAGCGCTACCGCGGGGTGGGCAATGAACACTGAAGCTTTCTTT

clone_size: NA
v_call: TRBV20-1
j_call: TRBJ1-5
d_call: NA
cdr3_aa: CSASGSQPQHF
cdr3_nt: TGCAGTGCTAGCGGTAGTCAGCCCCAGCATTTT

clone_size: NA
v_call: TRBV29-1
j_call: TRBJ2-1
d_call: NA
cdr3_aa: CSVARAVYNEQFF
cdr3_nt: TGCAGCGTTGCCAGGGCCGTCTACAATGAGCAGTTCTTC

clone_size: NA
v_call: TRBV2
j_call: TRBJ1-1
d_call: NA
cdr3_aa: CASSQIGGRLNTEAFF
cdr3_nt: TGTGCCAGCAGTCAAATAGGGGGGCGCTTGAACACTGAAGCTTTCTTT

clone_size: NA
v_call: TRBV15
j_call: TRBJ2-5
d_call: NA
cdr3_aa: CATSREEETQYF
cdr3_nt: TGTGCCACCAGCAGAGAAGAAGAGACCCAGTACTTC

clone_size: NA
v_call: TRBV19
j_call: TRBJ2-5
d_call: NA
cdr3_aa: CASSLGLFQETQYF
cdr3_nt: TGTGCCAGTAGTCTTGGACTATTTCAAGAGACCCAGTACTTC

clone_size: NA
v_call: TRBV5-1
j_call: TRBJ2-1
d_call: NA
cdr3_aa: CASSLGGRQYNEQFF
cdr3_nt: TGCGCCAGCAGCTTGGGGGGGCGGCAGTACAATGAGCAGTTCTTC

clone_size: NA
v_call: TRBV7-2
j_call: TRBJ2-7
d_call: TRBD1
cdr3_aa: CASSQDRGNYEQYF
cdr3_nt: TGTGCCAGCAGTCAGGACAGGGGCAACTACGAGCAGTACTTC

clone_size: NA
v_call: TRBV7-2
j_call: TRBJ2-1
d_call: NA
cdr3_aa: CASSLARYNEQFF
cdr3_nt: TGTGCCAGCAGCTTAGCCCGGTACAATGAGCAGTTCTTC

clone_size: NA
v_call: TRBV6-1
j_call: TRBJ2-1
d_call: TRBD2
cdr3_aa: CASSDKSGRAGNEQFF
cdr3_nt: TGTGCCAGCAGTGATAAGAGCGGGAGGGCCGGGAATGAGCAGTTCTTC

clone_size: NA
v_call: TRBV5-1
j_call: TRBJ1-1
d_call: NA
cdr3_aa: CASSLGGASTEAFF
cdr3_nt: TGCGCCAGCAGCTTAGGGGGGGCTAGCACTGAAGCTTTCTTT

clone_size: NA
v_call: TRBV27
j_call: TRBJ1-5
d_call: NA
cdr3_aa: CASSFSGGGPNQPQHF
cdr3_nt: TGTGCCAGCAGTTTCTCGGGGGGGGGCCCCAATCAGCCCCAGCATTTT

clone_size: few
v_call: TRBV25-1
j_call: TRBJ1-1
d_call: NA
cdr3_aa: CAPARGMNTEAFF
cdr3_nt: TGTGCCCCCGCTAGGGGGATGAACACTGAAGCTTTCTTT

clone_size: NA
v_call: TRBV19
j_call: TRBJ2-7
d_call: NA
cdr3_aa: CASSIRGRGAEQYF
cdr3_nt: TGTGCCAGTAGTATACGGGGTAGGGGGGCCGAGCAGTACTTC

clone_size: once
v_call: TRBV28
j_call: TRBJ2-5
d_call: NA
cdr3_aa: CASSFSRGQETQYF
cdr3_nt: TGTGCCAGCAGTTTTAGTCGCGGCCAAGAGACCCAGTACTTC

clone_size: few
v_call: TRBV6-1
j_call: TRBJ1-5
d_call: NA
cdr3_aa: CASGDGPNQPQHF
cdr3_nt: TGTGCCAGCGGGGACGGACCCAATCAGCCCCAGCATTTT

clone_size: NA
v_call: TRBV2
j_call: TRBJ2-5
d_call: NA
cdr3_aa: CASSPLSGWETQYF
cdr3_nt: TGTGCCAGCAGTCCCTTGTCTGGGTGGGAGACCCAGTACTTC

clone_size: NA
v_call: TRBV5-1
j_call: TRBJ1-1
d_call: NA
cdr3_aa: CASSLEGSTEAFF
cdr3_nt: TGCGCCAGCAGCTTGGAGGGGAGCACTGAAGCTTTCTTT

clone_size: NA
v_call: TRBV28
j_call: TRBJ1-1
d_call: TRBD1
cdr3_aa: CASTWTGEKAFF
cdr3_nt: TGTGCCAGCACTTGGACAGGAGAAAAAGCTTTCTTT

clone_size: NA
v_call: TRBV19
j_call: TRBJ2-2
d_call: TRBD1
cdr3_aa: CASTSDRADTGELFF
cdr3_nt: TGTGCCAGTACCTCGGACAGGGCCGATACCGGGGAGCTGTTTTTT

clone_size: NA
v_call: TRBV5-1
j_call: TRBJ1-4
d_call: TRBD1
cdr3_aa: CASSGQGAGEKLFF
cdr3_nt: TGCGCCAGCAGCGGCCAGGGGGCAGGTGAAAAACTGTTTTTT

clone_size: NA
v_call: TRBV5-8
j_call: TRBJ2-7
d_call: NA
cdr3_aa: CASSPRQLIVYEQYF
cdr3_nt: TGTGCCAGCAGCCCTCGGCAGCTAATAGTCTACGAGCAGTACTTC

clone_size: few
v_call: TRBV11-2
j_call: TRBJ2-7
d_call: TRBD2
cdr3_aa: CASSLVVGGSLHYEQYF
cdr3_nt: TGTGCCAGCAGCCTGGTGGTAGGCGGGAGCCTTCACTACGAGCAGTACTTC

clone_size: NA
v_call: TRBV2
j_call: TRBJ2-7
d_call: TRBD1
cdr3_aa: CASSEAGTGVGGQYF
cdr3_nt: TGTGCCAGCAGTGAAGCGGGGACAGGGGTCGGCGGGCAGTACTTC

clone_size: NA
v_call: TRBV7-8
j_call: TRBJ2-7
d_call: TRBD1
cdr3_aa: CASSLGWGQSYEQYF
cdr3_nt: TGTGCCAGCAGCTTAGGATGGGGACAGTCCTACGAGCAGTACTTC

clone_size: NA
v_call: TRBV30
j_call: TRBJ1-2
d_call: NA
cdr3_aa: CAWSVRGANYGYTF
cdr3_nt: TGTGCCTGGAGTGTAAGGGGAGCTAACTATGGCTACACCTTC

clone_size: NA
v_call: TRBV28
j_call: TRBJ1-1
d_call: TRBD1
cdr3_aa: CASRVSGGNTEAFF
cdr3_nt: TGTGCCAGCAGGGTGTCAGGGGGGAACACTGAAGCTTTCTTT

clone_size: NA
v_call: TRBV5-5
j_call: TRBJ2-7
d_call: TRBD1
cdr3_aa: CASSLEGTGYYEQYF
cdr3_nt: TGTGCCAGCAGCTTGGAAGGGACAGGGTACTACGAGCAGTACTTC

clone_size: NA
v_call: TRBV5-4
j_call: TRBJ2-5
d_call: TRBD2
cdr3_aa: CASSLQLAGAETQYF
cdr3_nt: TGTGCCAGCAGCTTGCAACTAGCGGGGGCAGAGACCCAGTACTTC

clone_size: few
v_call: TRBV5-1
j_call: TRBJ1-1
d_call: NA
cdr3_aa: CASSWTAVNTEAFF
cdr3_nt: TGCGCCAGCAGCTGGACAGCTGTGAACACTGAAGCTTTCTTT

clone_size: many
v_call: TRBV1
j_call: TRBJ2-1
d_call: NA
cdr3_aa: CTSSTPTSSYNEQFF
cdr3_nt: TGCACCAGCAGCACTCCGACTAGCTCCTACAATGAGCAGTTCTTC

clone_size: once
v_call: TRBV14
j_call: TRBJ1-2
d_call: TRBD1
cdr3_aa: CASSRTGGGYTF
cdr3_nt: TGTGCCAGCAGCCGGACAGGCGGTGGCTACACCTTC